Listed here are 15 T cell receptor beta chains from one sample, sequenced in a study of radiation and T cells in renal cell carcinoma. Documented time point: blood 2 weeks post-SBRT. Treatment in this sample: 15 Gy SBRT to primary tumor, nephrectomy 4 weeks later. TCRdb keeps only in-frame clones here, not all; method: immunoSEQ multiplex PCR. The data show more than 65,000 clones, approximately 83% seen once. Sequenced material: blood, taken from a patient whose treatment included radiotherapy and nephrectomy. The source of these receptors is a woman aged 45-60 years with renal cell carcinoma.

The chain joins TRBV30 to TRBJ1-4, with D hard to call. From germline, CDR1 is GTSNPN and CDR2 SVGIG (reference sequence). CDR3 length equals 13 residues. V lost 3 bases and J lost 8, with 13 bases in between. The CDR3 sequence is CAWRSDGGEKLFF. Written as DNA, the CDR3 is TGTGCCTGGAGAAGTGATGGTGGGGAAAAACTGTTTTTT.

V usage is TRBV27 and J usage is TRBJ1-1; the D is unclear. Trimming removed 4 bases at V and 4 bases at J, with 10 bases between. In germline, CDR1 is MNHEY, CDR2 SMNVEV (reference sequence). This CDR3 has 13 residues. CDR3 in DNA: TGTGCCAGCAGTTATTCGGCAGGCACTGAAGCTTTCTTT. It encodes CASSYSAGTEAFF.

The chain recombines TRBV11-2 with TRBJ2-3; TRBD1 is a possible D gene (6 bases). Deletions cut 5 bases from V and 4 bases from J, with 7 bases between. Germline loops: CDR1 SGHAT, CDR2 FQNNGV. The length of the CDR3 is 12 residues. The CDR3 DNA reads TGTGCCAGCAGCCCAGGGGCAGATACGCAGTATTTT. Protein sequence: CASSPGADTQYF. The whole variable domain, filled in from reference TRBV11-2 and TRBJ2-3, reads EAGVAQSPRYKIIEKRQSVAFWCNPISGHATLYWYQQILGQGPKLLIQFQNNGVVDDSQLPKDRFSAERLKGVDSTLKIQPAKLEDSAVYLCASSPGADTQYFGPGTRLTVL.

This chain uses TRBV19 with TRBJ1-6; D is unclear. CDR1 and CDR2 (germline): LNHDA, SQIVND (reference sequence). Trimming left V 3 bases short and J 4 bases short, with 7 bases between. CDR3 length: 14 residues. The CDR3 sequence is CASSIVGYNSPLHF. CDR3 nucleotides: TGTGCCAGTAGTATCGTGGGGTATAATTCACCCCTCCACTTT.

The CDR3 here is CASSEPDVTAFF. The CDR3 nucleotides read TGTGCCAGCAGTGAGCCGGATGTGACGGCTTTCTTT. The chain uses TRBV28 and TRBJ1-1, with D unclear. V lost 5 bases, J lost 11 bases, and 15 bases lay in between. CDR1 MDHEN and CDR2 SYDVKM come from the germline V gene. CDR3 length: 12 amino acids.

This chain connects TRBV5-8 to TRBJ2-1; 7 bases are a match to TRBD2. Per germline, CDR1 SGHTS and CDR2 YDEGEE. The CDR3 is 15 amino acids. Trimming took 0 bases from V and 8 from J; bases not matched to a gene: 8. CDR3 nucleotides: TGTGCCAGCAGCTTGGCGGGGGGTCTCGGCTATGAGCAGTTCTTC. Residues: CASSLAGGLGYEQFF.

V usage is TRBV7-9 and J usage is TRBJ2-3, with 10 nucleotides matching TRBD2. Germline values: CDR1 SEHNR, CDR2 FQNEAQ (reference sequence). This CDR3 is 15 amino acids long. J lost 1 base, V lost 5 bases, and 3 bases had no gene match. As DNA, the CDR3 is TGTGCCAGCAGCCCCACTAGCGGGGGCACAGATACGCAGTATTTT. The encoded protein is CASSPTSGGTDTQYF.

This chain's CDR3 is CASSIASGTADTQYF. DNA of the CDR3: TGTGCCAGTAGTATAGCTAGCGGGACTGCAGATACGCAGTATTTT. The V gene is TRBV19, the J gene TRBJ2-3, with 9 positions matching TRBD2. This CDR3 contains 15 residues. The germline V gene has CDR1 LNHDA and CDR2 SQIVND (reference sequence). V lost 1 base to trimming and J lost 4 bases; unmatched junction nucleotides: 3. Variable domain in full (rest from reference TRBV19 and TRBJ2-3): DGGITQSPKYLFRKEGQNVTLSCEQNLNHDAMYWYRQDPGQGLRLIYYSQIVNDFQKGDIAEGYSVSREKKESFPLTVTSAQKNPTAFYLCASSIASGTADTQYFGPGTRLTVL.

This sequence joins TRBV7-2 and TRBJ1-2; TRBD1 matches 7 bases. The length of the CDR3 is 14 residues. J gave up 7 bases and V 5 bases, and 10 bases lay outside the gene matches. Germline CDR1 SGHTA, CDR2 FQGNSA. The CDR3 loop reads CASSPPGTVRGYTF. CDR3 sequence (DNA): TGTGCCAGCAGCCCCCCTGGGACAGTACGTGGCTACACCTTC.

This chain connects TRBV7-9 to TRBJ1-6; 8 nucleotides agree with TRBD1. CDR3 length: 14 residues. V trimming: 4 bases; J trimming: 7 bases; junction bases outside the gene matches: 3. CDR1 SEHNR and CDR2 FQNEAQ come from the germline V gene (reference sequence). The chain's CDR3 is CASSWTGRNSPLHF. In DNA form, the CDR3 reads TGTGCCAGCAGCTGGACAGGGAGGAATTCACCCCTCCACTTT.

The chain uses TRBV4-3 and TRBJ2-2; a weak D match, TRBD2 (6 bases). Looked up from germline, CDR1 is LGHNA and CDR2 is YSLEER. V gave up 1 base and J gave up 4 bases, with 7 bases separating them. The CDR3 extends over 14 amino acids. As DNA, the CDR3 is TGCGCCAGCAGCCAAGGGAGGGCCACCGGGGAGCTGTTTTTT. Translating it yields CASSQGRATGELFF.

The rearrangement links TRBV6-4 to TRBJ2-1; TRBD2 matches at 12 bases. This CDR3 comprises 19 residues. The trim removed 5 bases at V and 1 base at J, leaving 12 bases unmatched. The V gene's germline CDR1 is MRHNA and CDR2 SNTAGT. The CDR3 sequence: CASSRGSSGGARSYNEQFF. CDR3 DNA: TGTGCCAGCAGTAGAGGATCTAGCGGGGGGGCCAGGTCCTACAATGAGCAGTTCTTC.

The J gene is TRBJ1-2, the V gene TRBV9; 8 bases fit TRBD1. CDR3 length: 14 residues. The trim removed 4 bases at V and 0 bases at J, leaving 2 bases unmatched. The germline gives CDR1 SGDLS, CDR2 YYNGEE. CDR3 amino acids: CASSLGQANYGYTF. CDR3 sequence (DNA): TGTGCCAGCAGCCTGGGACAGGCTAACTATGGCTACACCTTC.

The J gene is TRBJ2-7, the V gene TRBV2, with D perhaps TRBD1 (6 bases). The germline CDR1 and CDR2 sequences are SNHLY and FYNNEI. V was shortened by 7 bases and J by 1 base, with 11 bases between the two germline ends. This CDR3 has 13 amino acids. CDR3 protein: CASIPDRSYEQYF. The CDR3 coding sequence is TGTGCCAGCATCCCAGACAGGTCCTACGAGCAGTACTTC.

V and J are TRBV4-3 and TRBJ2-7; D gene unclear. Between the trimmed V and J ends, which lost 0 bases and 6 bases, there was a span of 15 bases. The CDR3 covers 15 residues. CDR1 is LGHNA, CDR2 YSLEER, per germline. CDR3 in amino acids: CASSQERRWPGEQYF. The DNA for the CDR3 is TGCGCCAGCAGCCAAGAGCGGCGGTGGCCGGGCGAGCAGTACTTC.